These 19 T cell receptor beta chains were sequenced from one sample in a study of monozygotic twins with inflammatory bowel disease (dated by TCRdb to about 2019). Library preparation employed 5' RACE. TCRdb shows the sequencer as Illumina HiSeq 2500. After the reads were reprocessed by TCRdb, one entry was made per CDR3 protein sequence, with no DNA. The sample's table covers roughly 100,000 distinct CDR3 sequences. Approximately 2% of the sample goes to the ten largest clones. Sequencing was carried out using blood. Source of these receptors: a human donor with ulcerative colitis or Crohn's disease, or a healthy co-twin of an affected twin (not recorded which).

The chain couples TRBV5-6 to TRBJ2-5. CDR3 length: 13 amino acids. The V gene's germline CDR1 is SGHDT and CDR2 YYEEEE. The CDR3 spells CASAVGNQETQYF.

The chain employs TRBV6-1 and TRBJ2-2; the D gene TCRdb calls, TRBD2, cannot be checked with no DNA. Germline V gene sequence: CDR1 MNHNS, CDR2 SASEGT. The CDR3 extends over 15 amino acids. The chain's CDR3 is CASTGLAGVNGELFF.

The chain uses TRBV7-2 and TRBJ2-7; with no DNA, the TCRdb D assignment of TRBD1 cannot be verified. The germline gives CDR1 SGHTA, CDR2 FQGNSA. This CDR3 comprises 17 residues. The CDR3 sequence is CASSLGPPGAGAYEQYF.

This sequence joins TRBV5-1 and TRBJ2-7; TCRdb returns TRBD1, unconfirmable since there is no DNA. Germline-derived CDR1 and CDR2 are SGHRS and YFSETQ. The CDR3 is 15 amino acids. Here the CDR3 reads CASSLWAGPPYEQYF.

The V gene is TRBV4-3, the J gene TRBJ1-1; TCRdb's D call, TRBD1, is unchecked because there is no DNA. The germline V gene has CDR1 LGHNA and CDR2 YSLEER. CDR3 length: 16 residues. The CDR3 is CASSPTYTGGATEAFF.

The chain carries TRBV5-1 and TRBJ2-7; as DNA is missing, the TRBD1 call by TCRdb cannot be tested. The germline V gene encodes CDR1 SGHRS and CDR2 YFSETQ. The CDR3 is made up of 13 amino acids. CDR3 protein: CASSLIPGDEQYF.

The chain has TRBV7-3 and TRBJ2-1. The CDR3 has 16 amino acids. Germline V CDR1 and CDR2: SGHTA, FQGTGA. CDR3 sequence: CASSLIGGGSYNEQFF.

The CDR3 sequence: CASSQTSGRPGEQFF. The chain employs TRBV5-1 and TRBJ2-1; no DNA is available, so the TRBD2 call from TCRdb remains unchecked. The germline CDR1 and CDR2 sequences are SGHRS and YFSETQ. CDR3 length: 15 amino acids.

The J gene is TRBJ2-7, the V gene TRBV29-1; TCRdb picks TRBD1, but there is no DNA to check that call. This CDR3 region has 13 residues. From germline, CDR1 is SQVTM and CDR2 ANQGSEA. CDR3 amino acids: CSVSSGGSYEQYF.

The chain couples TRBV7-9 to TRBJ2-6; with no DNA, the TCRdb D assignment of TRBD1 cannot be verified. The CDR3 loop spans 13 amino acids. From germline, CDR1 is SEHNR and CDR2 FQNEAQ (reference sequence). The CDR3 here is CASNRGWANVLTF.

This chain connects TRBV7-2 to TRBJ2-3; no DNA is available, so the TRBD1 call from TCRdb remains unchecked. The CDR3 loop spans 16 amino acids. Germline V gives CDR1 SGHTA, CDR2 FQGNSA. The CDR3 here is CASSLVSGGTTDTQYF.

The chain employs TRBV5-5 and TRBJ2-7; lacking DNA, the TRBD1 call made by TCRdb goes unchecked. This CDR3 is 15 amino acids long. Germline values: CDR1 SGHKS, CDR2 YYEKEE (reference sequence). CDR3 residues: CASSSTWDGTYEQYF.

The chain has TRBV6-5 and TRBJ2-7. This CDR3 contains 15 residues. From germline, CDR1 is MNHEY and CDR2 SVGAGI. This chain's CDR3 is CASSYSRMVSYEQYF.

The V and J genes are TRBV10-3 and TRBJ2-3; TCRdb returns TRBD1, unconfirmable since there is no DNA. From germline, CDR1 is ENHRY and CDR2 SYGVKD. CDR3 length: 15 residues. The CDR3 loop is CAISETGSGADTQYF.

CDR3 region: CASKGGRDNEKLFF. The chain recombines TRBV27 with TRBJ1-4; TCRdb's assignment of TRBD1 cannot be checked, as there is no DNA. This CDR3 is 14 amino acids long. Germline V gene lookup returns CDR1 MNHEY and CDR2 SMNVEV (reference sequence). The full variable domain, rest sourced from reference TRBV27 and TRBJ1-4, is EAQVTQNPRYLITVTGKKLTVTCSQNMNHEYMSWYRQDPGLGLRQIYYSMNVEVTDKGDVPEGYKVSRKEKRNFPLILESPSPNQTSLYFCASKGGRDNEKLFFGSGTQLSVL.

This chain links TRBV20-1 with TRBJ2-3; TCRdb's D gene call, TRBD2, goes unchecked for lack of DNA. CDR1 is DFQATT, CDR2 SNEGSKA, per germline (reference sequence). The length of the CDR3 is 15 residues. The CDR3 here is CSAYLAGKSWDTQYF.

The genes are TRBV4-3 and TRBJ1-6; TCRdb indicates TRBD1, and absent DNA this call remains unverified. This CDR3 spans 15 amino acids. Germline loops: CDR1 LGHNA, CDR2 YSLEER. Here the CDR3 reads CASSQIQGLNSPLHF.

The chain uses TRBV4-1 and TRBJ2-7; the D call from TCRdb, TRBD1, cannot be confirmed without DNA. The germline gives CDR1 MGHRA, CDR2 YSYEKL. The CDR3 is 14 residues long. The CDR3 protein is CASSQEDRSYEQYF.

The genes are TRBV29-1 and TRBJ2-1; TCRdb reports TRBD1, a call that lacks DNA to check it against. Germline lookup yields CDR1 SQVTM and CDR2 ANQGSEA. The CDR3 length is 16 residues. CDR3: CSVEDPPSAPYNEQFF.